The 10 T cell receptor beta chains reported below all come from one sample, sequenced in a study of blood T cell repertoires in COVID-19. The method was immunoSEQ multiplex PCR; TCRdb's version includes in-frame clones alone and lacks a portion of them. The sample has 30,000 to 50,000 clones, about 90% seen once; the top ten hold around 24%. What was sequenced was peripheral blood. The receptors originated from a man in his fifties or sixties with active or convalescent COVID-19.

The J gene is TRBJ1-3, the V gene TRBV7-2, with D possibly matching TRBD1 (5 bases). Trimming left V 4 bases short and J 4 bases short, with 17 bases between. Germline loops: CDR1 SGHTA, CDR2 FQGNSA. The CDR3 is 16 residues long. This CDR3 reads CASSSGRGAGGNTIYF. CDR3 nucleotide sequence: TGTGCCAGCAGCTCAGGTCGTGGGGCAGGGGGAAACACCATATATTTT.

This rearrangement joins TRBV7-9 to TRBJ1-3; D call uncertain. This CDR3 spans 14 amino acids. CDR1 is SEHNR, CDR2 FQNEAQ, per germline (reference sequence). V shed 7 bases and J shed 4 bases, with 14 bases lying between them. The CDR3 reads CASTLNRGGNTIYF. In nucleotides, the CDR3 is TGTGCCAGCACTTTGAATAGAGGAGGAAACACCATATATTTT.

The rearrangement links TRBV27 to TRBJ1-6, with a possible D match to TRBD1 (6 bases). This CDR3 comprises 16 residues. The germline V gene encodes CDR1 MNHEY and CDR2 SMNVEV (reference sequence). The germline V and J ends were trimmed by 3 bases and 4 bases, with 13 bases remaining between them. Here the CDR3 reads CASSFIDGQYNSPLHF. DNA of the CDR3: TGTGCCAGCAGTTTTATCGACGGACAGTATAATTCACCCCTCCACTTT.

The V and J genes are TRBV7-9 and TRBJ1-3; perhaps TRBD1 as D (5 bases). CDR3 length: 17 amino acids. Per the germline V gene, CDR1 is SEHNR and CDR2 is FQNEAQ (reference sequence). V was clipped by 5 bases and J by 7 bases, with 24 bases between them. CDR3: CASSLRDFYYRSNTIYF. DNA of the CDR3: TGTGCCAGCAGCCTCCGGGACTTCTACTATCGATCGAACACCATATATTTT.

The CDR3 region is CASSRGQSNEKLFF. CDR3 bases: TGCGCCAGCAGTAGGGGACAGTCGAATGAAAAACTGTTTTTT. J is TRBJ1-4 and V is TRBV10-2; 7 bases are shared with TRBD1. The CDR3 extends over 14 amino acids. Germline values: CDR1 WSHSY, CDR2 SAAADI. V lost 5 bases to trimming and J lost 5 bases; unmatched junction nucleotides: 5.

The chain uses TRBV6-4 and TRBJ1-1; possibly TRBD1 for D (5 bases). The germline V gene has CDR1 MRHNA and CDR2 SNTAGT. Trimming removed 2 bases from V and 7 bases from J, with 11 bases in between. The length of the CDR3 is 13 residues. CDR3 bases: TGTGCCAGCAGTGACCAAACGGGGGGTGAAGCTTTCTTT. As protein: CASSDQTGGEAFF.

This clone was seen just once. The chain recombines TRBV7-3 with TRBJ1-1; no definite D call. Germline V gene sequence: CDR1 SGHTA, CDR2 FQGTGA. Trimming left V 5 bases short and J 4 bases short, with 17 bases between. CDR3 length equals 15 residues. In DNA, the CDR3 is TGTGCCAGCAGCCGACTCGACCGCGTGGGCACTGAAGCTTTCTTT. Translation gives CASSRLDRVGTEAFF.

This sequence joins TRBV7-9 and TRBJ2-7; TRBD2 matches at 7 bases. Germline loops: CDR1 SEHNR, CDR2 FQNEAQ (reference sequence). V lost 4 bases, J lost 6 bases, and 0 bases stayed unmatched. The CDR3 contains 11 residues. CDR3 sequence: CASSSGGEQYV. For the CDR3, the DNA is TGTGCCAGCAGCTCGGGAGGCGAGCAGTACGTC.

This clone occurred a few times. The chain couples TRBV27 to TRBJ2-1, with TRBD2 identical over 13 bases. V was pared by 5 bases and J by 7 bases, with 5 bases of the junction left unmatched. Germline V gene lookup returns CDR1 MNHEY and CDR2 SMNVEV (reference sequence). The CDR3 sequence is 15 residues long. For the CDR3, the DNA is TGTGCCAGCAGTCCGGGGACTAGCGGGATTAATGAGCAGTTCTTC. It encodes CASSPGTSGINEQFF.

The chain employs TRBV24-1 and TRBJ2-5, with 8 bases that match TRBD2. The V gene's germline CDR1 is KGHDR and CDR2 SFDVKD. J lost 5 bases, V lost 0 bases, and 7 bases had no gene match. CDR3 length: 16 residues. DNA of the CDR3: TGTGCCACCAGTGATTTGCGTAGCGGGACGGTGGAGACCCAGTACTTC. It codes for CATSDLRSGTVETQYF.